What follows are 16 T cell receptor beta chains derived from one specimen sequenced in a study of Tregs in tolerant kidney transplant recipients. The protocol was immunoSEQ multiplex PCR, while the TCRdb copy is restricted to in-frame clones and leaves out a portion. This sample's table reports approximately 31,000 clones. The source material was CD8+ T cells from blood, sampled before the transplant. Receptor source: a human donor who received a combined kidney and bone marrow transplant.

Regarding this clone: The CDR3 end falls 3 residues outside the read, so it is completed with the germline J gene. V is TRBV13 and J is TRBJ2-3; 13 nucleotides match TRBD2. J lost 1 base, V lost 5 bases, and 3 bases had no gene match. The length of the CDR3 is 16 residues. Germline V CDR1 and CDR2: PRHDT, FYEKMQ (reference sequence). Partial CDR3 DNA: TGTGCCAGCAGCGAAACTAGCGGGGGGGGCACAGATACG. It yields the protein CASSETSGGGTDT. The full CDR3 reads CASSETSGGGTDTQYF.

Details on this clone: The read halts 3 residues ahead of the CDR3 end, with the missing end drawn from the germline J gene. The rearrangement joins TRBV5-1 to TRBJ1-2, with TRBD1 matching over 9 bases. The CDR3 length is 16 residues. Trimming cost V 0 bases and J 4 bases; bases outside gene matches: 7. Germline-derived CDR1 and CDR2 are SGHRS and YFSETQ. CDR3 sequence: CASSLVGTGFPYGYTF. CDR3 DNA (partial): TGCGCCAGCAGCTTGGTTGGGACAGGGTTCCCCTATGGC.

For this clone: The CDR3 end falls 3 residues outside the read, so it is completed with the germline J gene. This chain connects TRBV5-6 to TRBJ2-1; D unresolved. Trimming took 2 bases from V and 5 from J, leaving 5 bases between them. The CDR3 spans 12 residues. Germline V gives CDR1 SGHDT, CDR2 YYEEEE. The covered CDR3 bases are TGTGCCAGCAGCTTTCCCAACAATGAG. Translation gives CASSFPNNE. The entire CDR3 protein reads CASSFPNNEQFF. The variable domain in full, completed from reference TRBV5-6 and TRBJ2-1, reads DAGVTQSPTHLIKTRGQQVTLRCSPKSGHDTVSWYQQALGQGPQFIFQYYEEEERQRGNFPDRFSGHQFPNYSSELNVNALLLGDSALYLCASSFPNNEQFFGPGTRLTVL.

A note on this clone: The CDR3 end lies 3 residues beyond the end of the read and is filled in from the germline J gene. The chain links TRBV19 to TRBJ2-1, with D possibly being TRBD1 (6 bases). V lost 5 bases to trimming and J lost 0 bases, with 20 bases between them. The CDR3 is 18 residues long. The germline CDR1 and CDR2 sequences are LNHDA and SQIVND (reference sequence). Here the CDR3 reads CASSPTPSGHYSYNEQFF. Incomplete CDR3 DNA: TGTGCCAGTAGTCCTACTCCGTCGGGACATTACTCCTACAATGAG.

Details on this clone: The read ends 3 residues before the CDR3 terminus; that terminus is restored from the germline J gene. This chain uses TRBV6-4 with TRBJ1-2, with TRBD1 matching 7 bases. The germline CDR1 and CDR2 sequences are MRHNA and SNTAGT. This CDR3 spans 19 amino acids. V lost 4 bases and J lost 2; bases outside the gene matches: 19. This CDR3 reads CASSVSGTADGYFNYGYTF. Incomplete CDR3 DNA: TGTGCCAGCAGTGTCTCCGGGACAGCGGACGGATACTTCAACTATGGC.

Comments on this clone: Read data end 3 residues before the CDR3 end; the end is taken from the germline J gene. V gene TRBV7-8 combines with J gene TRBJ2-3; maybe TRBD2 (5 bases). CDR1 SGHVS and CDR2 FQNEAQ come from the germline V gene. Trimming removed 1 base at V and 4 bases at J, with 6 bases between. CDR3 length equals 13 residues. CDR3: CASSLGTPDTQYF. The sequenced part of the CDR3 DNA is TGTGCCAGCAGCTTAGGGACTCCAGATACG.

Points on this clone: The read halts 3 residues ahead of the CDR3 end, with the missing end drawn from the germline J gene. V is TRBV18 and J is TRBJ2-5; no firm D call. The CDR3 is 16 residues long. V gave up 1 base and J gave up 3 bases, with 15 bases separating them. Germline V CDR1 and CDR2: KGHSH, LQKENI. Incomplete CDR3 DNA: TGTGCCAGCTCACCACTCGGCCCGGTGGCGGAAGAGACC. It yields the protein CASSPLGPVAEET. The full CDR3 sequence reads CASSPLGPVAEETQYF. Looking up the rest from reference TRBV18 and TRBJ2-5 gives the full variable domain: NAGVMQNPRHLVRRRGQEARLRCSPMKGHSHVYWYRQLPEEGLKFMVYLQKENIIDESGMPKERFSAEFPKEGPSILRIQQVVRGDSAAYFCASSPLGPVAEETQYFGPGTRLLVL.

In regard to this clone: The DNA ends 3 residues before the CDR3 does, and the rest of the CDR3 is filled in from the germline J gene. The J gene is TRBJ2-3, the V gene TRBV10-2, with 14 bases fitting TRBD2. Germline V gives CDR1 WSHSY, CDR2 SAAADI. This CDR3 region has 17 residues. The part of the CDR3 DNA that was read is TGCGCCAGCAGTGGCCACCCGGGACTAGCGGGAGATGTGGCG. Translation: CASSGHPGLAGDVA. The entire CDR3 sequence reads CASSGHPGLAGDVAQYF.

A remark on this clone: The read falls 3 residues short of the CDR3 end, and the missing part is taken from the germline J gene. The rearrangement uses TRBV7-7 and TRBJ2-1, with no clear D. The germline V and J ends were trimmed by 0 bases and 7 bases, with 7 bases remaining between them. The CDR3 has 13 residues. Germline V gene data show CDR1 as SSHAT and CDR2 as FNYEAQ (reference sequence). The part of the CDR3 DNA that was read is TGTGCCAGCAGCTTAGCTGCCGGGAATGAG. Protein: CASSLAAGNE. In full, the CDR3 is CASSLAAGNEQFF. Full variable domain (rest looked up from reference TRBV7-7 and TRBJ2-1): GAGVSQSPRYKVTKRGQDVTLRCDPISSHATLYWYQQALGQGPEFLTYFNYEAQPDKSGLPSDRFSAERPEGSISTLTIQRTEQRDSAMYRCASSLAAGNEQFFGPGTRLTVL.

Concerning this clone itself: The sequenced fragment ends 3 residues before the CDR3 boundary, so the rest is inferred from the germline J gene. The rearrangement uses TRBV7-2 and TRBJ2-2, with TRBD2 as a possible D gene (5 bases). V lost 5 bases to trimming and J lost 4 bases, with 11 bases between them. From germline, CDR1 is SGHTA and CDR2 FQGNSA. The length of the CDR3 is 14 residues. CDR3 amino acids: CASSLLAPTGELFF. The sequenced part of the CDR3 DNA is TGTGCCAGCAGCCTCTTAGCGCCCACCGGGGAG.

Of note for this clone: From the germline J gene comes the end of the CDR3, since the read stops 3 residues before it. The chain has TRBV20-1 and TRBJ2-7, with 7 bases identical to TRBD1. The CDR3 sequence is 16 residues long. Looked up from germline, CDR1 is DFQATT and CDR2 is SNEGSKA (reference sequence). V lost 0 bases and J lost 2; bases outside the gene matches: 10. Here the CDR3 reads CSARDPSTGQPYEQYF. The sequenced CDR3 bases are TGCAGTGCTAGAGATCCCTCGACAGGGCAACCCTACGAG.

Points on this clone: The observed sequence ends 3 residues before the CDR3 terminus, with the missing tail filled in from the germline J gene. The chain has TRBV20-1 and TRBJ2-3; D unclear. V lost 4 bases to trimming and J lost 0 bases, with 11 bases between them. The CDR3 has 14 residues. CDR1 is DFQATT, CDR2 SNEGSKA, per germline (reference sequence). The part of the CDR3 DNA that was read is TGCAGTGCTAATGCACGGTCTAGCACAGATACG. Translation: CSANARSSTDT. In full, the CDR3 is CSANARSSTDTQYF.

Worth noting for this clone: The read ends 3 residues before the CDR3 terminus; that terminus is restored from the germline J gene. The rearrangement joins TRBV18 to TRBJ2-7; D unclear. The germline V gene has CDR1 KGHSH and CDR2 LQKENI. The CDR3 runs 13 residues. V was trimmed by 2 bases and J by 0 bases, leaving 5 bases between them. Partial CDR3 DNA: TGTGCCAGCTCACCAGCCAGCTCCTACGAG. The encoded protein is CASSPASSYE. The complete CDR3 reads CASSPASSYEQYF.

About this clone itself: The sequence runs out 3 residues before the end of the CDR3; the remainder is reconstructed from the germline J gene. V and J are TRBV7-9 and TRBJ1-2; no clear D. This CDR3 comprises 12 residues. Trimming left V 6 bases short and J 5 bases short, with 10 bases between. Germline V gene lookup returns CDR1 SEHNR and CDR2 FQNEAQ (reference sequence). Incomplete CDR3 DNA: TGTGCCAGCAGGGAATCAGCGTATGGC. Residues: CASRESAYG. The full CDR3 is CASRESAYGYTF.

As to this clone: The CDR3 is cut off 3 residues early in the read; its end comes from the germline J gene. The chain recombines TRBV4-1 with TRBJ1-2; 8 bases agree with TRBD1. V lost 0 bases to trimming and J lost 7 bases; unmatched junction nucleotides: 7. Germline CDR1 is MGHRA and CDR2 is YSYEKL. The CDR3 totals 15 residues. CDR3 bases read: TGCGCCAGCAGCCAAGATCTTCAGGGGGCGCCTGGC. It encodes CASSQDLQGAPG. The full CDR3 sequence reads CASSQDLQGAPGYTF.

Worth noting for this clone: From the germline J gene comes the end of the CDR3, since the read stops 3 residues before it. The chain couples TRBV19 to TRBJ2-7; 8 nucleotides align to TRBD2. CDR3 length equals 15 residues. The junction had 5 bases not matched to a gene; V was cut back by 3 bases and J by 1 base. Germline V gene data show CDR1 as LNHDA and CDR2 as SQIVND (reference sequence). The DNA read from the CDR3 is TGTGCCAGTAGTATCGGGGGGGGATCATCCTACGAG. This encodes CASSIGGGSSYE. The CDR3 in full is CASSIGGGSSYEQYF.